Presented here are 17 T cell receptor beta chains from one specimen sequenced in a study of blood T cell repertoires in COVID-19. The table came from immunoSEQ multiplex PCR; TCRdb's copy has only in-frame clones and leaves some out. The table records roughly 140,000 clones, roughly 88% of them present only once. Sample: peripheral blood. These receptors were taken from a woman between 45 and 65 years old in a cohort sampled during active or convalescent COVID-19.

The chain is built from TRBV30 and TRBJ1-1; D ambiguous. V was cut by 3 bases and J by 6 bases, with 11 bases left in between. The CDR3 contains 12 residues. CDR1 is GTSNPN and CDR2 is SVGIG in the germline V gene (reference sequence). The CDR3 coding sequence is TGTGCCTGGAGGAGGTCACACGCTGAAGCTTTCTTT. This codes for CAWRRSHAEAFF. The full variable domain, with the rest looked up from reference TRBV30 and TRBJ1-1, is SQTIHQWPATLVQPVGSPLSLECTVEGTSNPNLYWYRQAAGRGLQLLFYSVGIGQISSEVPQNLSASRPQDRQFILSSKKLLLSDSGFYLCAWRRSHAEAFFGQGTRLTVV.

The gene calls are TRBV12-5 and TRBJ1-3; TRBD1 matches at 7 bases. CDR3 length equals 14 residues. V trimming: 3 bases; J trimming: 5 bases; junction bases outside the gene matches: 4. Germline V gives CDR1 LGHNT, CDR2 FRNRAP. DNA for the CDR3: TGTGCTAGTGGTTTAACAGGGGTTCGAAACACCATATATTTT. Translation gives CASGLTGVRNTIYF.

The chain links TRBV6-1 to TRBJ1-2; D may be TRBD1 (5 bases). CDR1 and CDR2 (germline): MNHNS, SASEGT. V was trimmed by 2 bases and J by 1 base, leaving 14 bases between them. This CDR3 comprises 16 residues. CDR3 amino acids: CASSEFGGTDNYGYTF. The CDR3 nucleotides read TGTGCCAGCAGTGAATTTGGCGGGACGGATAACTATGGCTACACCTTC.

This clone has a handful of counts. The chain links TRBV7-9 to TRBJ1-6; no firm D call. CDR3 length: 12 residues. V was pared by 4 bases and J by 15 bases, with 13 bases between. Germline V gives CDR1 SEHNR, CDR2 FQNEAQ (reference sequence). For the CDR3, the DNA is TGTGCCAGCAGCTCCGAAAGGAGGAACCTCCACTTT. Protein product: CASSSERRNLHF.

This clone showed up just once. The chain uses TRBV10-3 and TRBJ2-2; 9 bases align to TRBD1. CDR3 length equals 16 residues. From germline, CDR1 is ENHRY and CDR2 SYGVKD. The trim removed 4 bases at V and 5 bases at J, leaving 8 bases unmatched. CDR3 in DNA: TGTGCCATCAGTGGGGGACAGGGTCAGGGGACCGGGGAGCTGTTTTTT. Residues: CAISGGQGQGTGELFF.

The rearrangement uses TRBV6-6 and TRBJ1-3; D may be TRBD1 (5 bases). V shed 9 bases and J shed 0 bases, with 15 bases lying between them. The CDR3 sequence is 15 residues long. Germline V gene sequence: CDR1 MNHNY, CDR2 SVGAGI (reference sequence). The CDR3 loop reads CASAARADSGNTIYF. The CDR3 DNA is TGTGCCAGTGCCGCCAGGGCTGACTCTGGAAACACCATATATTTT.

The chain has TRBV28 and TRBJ2-7; TRBD2 is a possible D gene (6 bases). Trimming took off 1 base at V and 0 bases at J, with 10 bases between the two ends. Germline CDR1 reads MDHEN; CDR2 reads SYDVKM. The CDR3 sequence is 15 residues long. The CDR3 sequence: CASSLLAGSSYEQYF. CDR3 nucleotide sequence: TGTGCCAGCAGTTTATTGGCGGGAAGCTCCTACGAGCAGTACTTC.

V usage is TRBV27 and J usage is TRBJ2-2; D might be TRBD2 (5 bases). The ends were cut back, 4 bases at V and 6 bases at J, with 12 bases in the middle. The V gene's germline CDR1 is MNHEY and CDR2 SMNVEV (reference sequence). The CDR3 totals 14 residues. This CDR3 reads CASSSPYSAGELFF. DNA of the CDR3: TGTGCCAGCAGTTCACCGTATAGCGCCGGGGAGCTGTTTTTT.

The gene calls are TRBV18 and TRBJ1-5, with D possibly TRBD1 on 6 matching bases. The V gene lost 3 bases and the J gene lost 6 bases, with 12 bases spanning the gap. This CDR3 spans 14 amino acids. The V gene's germline CDR1 is KGHSH and CDR2 LQKENI. CDR3 loop: CASSPTGSRQPQHF. The CDR3 coding sequence is TGTGCCAGCTCACCCACAGGGTCCCGTCAGCCCCAGCATTTT.

This rearrangement joins TRBV4-1 to TRBJ1-3; 9 nucleotides align to TRBD1. After removal of 1 base from V and 4 bases from J, the junction contained 8 bases not matched to a gene. The CDR3 has 17 residues. From germline, CDR1 is MGHRA and CDR2 YSYEKL. CDR3: CASSQVMGQGIGNTIYF. DNA of the CDR3: TGCGCCAGCAGCCAAGTTATGGGACAGGGTATAGGAAACACCATATATTTT.

The chain has TRBV4-1 and TRBJ1-4; 10 bases match TRBD1. V lost 1 base and J lost 7; bases outside the gene matches: 6. Germline CDR1 reads MGHRA; CDR2 reads YSYEKL. The CDR3 length is 16 residues. CDR3 DNA: TGCGCCAGCAGCCAAGGACAGGGGGCGCGGGGTGAAAAACTGTTTTTT. This gives the protein CASSQGQGARGEKLFF.

CDR3 in DNA: TGTGCCAGCAGCCCTTGGATAGCGGGGGGGCAGAATGAGCAGTTCTTC. It specifies CASSPWIAGGQNEQFF. This chain links TRBV7-2 with TRBJ2-1; 11 nucleotides agree with TRBD2. CDR3 size: 16 residues. Germline CDR1 SGHTA, CDR2 FQGNSA. With 5 bases clipped from V and 7 bases from J, the junction kept 10 bases outside the gene matches.

V and J are TRBV6-1 and TRBJ2-3, with 9 bases matching TRBD2. J gave up 6 bases and V 3 bases, and 7 bases lay outside the gene matches. The CDR3 covers 15 residues. Germline V gene data show CDR1 as MNHNS and CDR2 as SASEGT. The CDR3 loop is CASSDGGGAEDTQYF. The CDR3 DNA reads TGTGCCAGCAGTGACGGCGGGGGGGCAGAGGATACGCAGTATTTT.

This chain links TRBV5-1 with TRBJ2-7; 8 bases are a match to TRBD2. V lost 4 bases to trimming and J lost 1 base; unmatched junction nucleotides: 7. The CDR3 loop spans 15 amino acids. Per the germline V gene, CDR1 is SGHRS and CDR2 is YFSETQ. CDR3 in DNA: TGCGCCAGCAGCCCTACTAGCGGTTCGTCCTACGAGCAGTACTTC. It translates to CASSPTSGSSYEQYF.

This clone was observed a handful of times. The chain carries TRBV7-2 and TRBJ1-5; 8 bases agree with TRBD1. CDR3 length: 13 amino acids. The junction had 0 bases not matched to a gene; V was cut back by 1 base and J by 7 bases. The V gene's germline CDR1 is SGHTA and CDR2 FQGNSA. Here the CDR3 reads CASSLDRGQPQHF. The CDR3 DNA reads TGTGCCAGCAGCTTAGACAGGGGGCAGCCCCAGCATTTT.

The chain carries TRBV9 and TRBJ2-5; 11 bases are a match to TRBD2. CDR1 is SGDLS and CDR2 is YYNGEE in the germline V gene. The CDR3 runs to 16 residues. Trimming removed 0 bases from V and 5 bases from J; junction bases left unmatched: 6. The CDR3 protein is CASSVASGGLWETQYF. CDR3 nucleotides: TGTGCCAGCAGCGTAGCTAGCGGGGGGCTTTGGGAGACCCAGTACTTC.

The CDR3 region has the DNA TGCGCCAGCAGCCTAAGCCCCGAACAGGGGGTAGACGAGCAGTACTTC. Amino acid sequence: CASSLSPEQGVDEQYF. The genes are TRBV4-1 and TRBJ2-7; TRBD1 matches at 8 bases. Trimming took 4 bases from V and 5 from J; bases not matched to a gene: 13. The CDR3 extends over 16 amino acids. Germline assignment: CDR1 MGHRA and CDR2 YSYEKL.